The sequence of this T cell receptor (beta chain) was determined in a study of T cells in Graves' hyperthyroidism and ophthalmopathy (dated by TCRdb to the late 2010s). At the level of the whole study: A discovery cohort of about a hundred patients, about 43 with Graves' ophthalmopathy and approximately 60 with stable Graves' hyperthyroidism, was used to find distinguishing TCR V-J signatures. Prospective prediction of ophthalmopathy was tested in an independent validation cohort of some 20 hyperthyroidism patients and around 16 patients who later progressed to ophthalmopathy. After sampling, hyperthyroidism patients received methimazole starting at 30 mg daily, and ophthalmopathy patients received high-dose intravenous methylprednisolone. TCR Vbeta CDR3 sequencing of 120 to 150 peripheral blood samples (under 45 ophthalmopathy, under 80 hyperthyroidism and roughly 17 progressor patients) is reported in the paper. In addition, the study compared T-cell repertoires in thyroid tissue and in blood from roughly six Graves' hyperthyroidism patients. The roughly 90 discovery patients were divided at random into training and test sets in a 7:3 ratio. Overall results and qualifications from the work: In cross-validation, a model built on a 13 V-J signature told ophthalmopathy apart from stable hyperthyroidism with under 90% sensitivity and approximately 81% specificity, and in testing the same model reached 80%/75%. No statistical method was used to fix the sample size in advance, and group allocation was not hidden from the investigators. Most expanded thyroid clonotypes (frequency above 0.001) were also detected in blood, suggesting blood repertoires may reflect thyroid immune responses. In validation, the model predicted progression to ophthalmopathy with around 71% sensitivity and roughly 75% specificity, a median of approximately 6.5 months before onset.

V is shortened by 10 bases, J by 1 base, and the region joining them spans 4 bases. The CDR3 sequence holds 11 residues, the cysteine and phenylalanine included. Only the CDR3 region is kept as DNA, spanning 33 bases read in frame from base 1. The germline V gene encodes CDR1 SNHLY and CDR2 FYNNEI. The TCR beta CDR3 regions were amplified from RNA transcripts. The first round of RT-PCR for the TCR CDR3 was performed with the HTBI primer set and the Qiagen OneStep RT-PCR kit. Libraries were constructed in a second round of multiplex PCR, after which size selection and purification were carried out. The libraries were sequenced on an Illumina HiSeq2000 using paired-end 100 bp reads. The paper's processing steps were these. Raw data were processed with SOAPnuke, discarding reads with adapters, uncalled bases, mean Phred below 15, or no exact constant-primer or identifier match. High-quality paired reads were merged using COPE v1.2.5, and each unique nucleotide sequence was defined as a clonotype. Clonotypes were aligned to IMGT TRBV, TRBD and TRBJ reference segments using MiTCR v1.1. Only V-J combinations with frequency above 0.0001, covering 99% to 99.2% of repertoires, were analysed. The TCS score was defined as F50 (clonal expansion) divided by E x V (chaos), with BLOSUM62-based TCRdist calculated between CDR3 peptides within each V-J. Welch's t-statistics and random forest reduced 450 to 600 V-J features to about 13, which were used in a naive Bayes classifier (R e1071). The similarity between thyroid and blood repertoires was quantified using the Morisita-Horn index. Using fastp trimming at Q25 and MiXCR clonotype assembly, TCRdb reanalyzed the public sequencing data and kept in-frame beta chains. Rows matching on CDR3 protein sequence are summarized as one entry with the most common DNA and genes. The V and J calls shown here were made by TCRdb, not taken from the authors' results. This sample has over 650,000 distinct CDR3 sequences in its table, and roughly 46% of those were observed once. The ten biggest clones cover 6.5% to 9% of the sample.

There are many counts of this clonotype. The antigen it recognizes is unknown. Base quality data are lacking; no much larger clone is found one base away. The study excluded patients with uncontrolled infections, other autoimmune diseases, pregnancy or lactation. Diagnoses relied on clinical symptoms, serum thyroxine and TRAb, thyroid ultrasound and orbital computed tomography. Total RNA was extracted with Trizol reagent, and quality was checked on an Agilent 2100 Bioanalyzer. The sequence links TRBV2 to TRBJ1-4; a confident D gene designation cannot be given. The sample comprised peripheral blood or thyroid tissue (not recorded which). The sequence was obtained from an adult man with Graves' disease, either hyperthyroidism or ophthalmopathy (not recorded which). The CDR3 region reads CATITNEKLFF. The nucleotides read TGTGCCACAATAACTAATGAAAAACTGTTTTTT.